The rows below give T cell receptor beta chains drawn from one sample of a study of PD-L1 blockade in urothelial cancer. The assay was immunoSEQ multiplex PCR, and TCRdb's table has in-frame clones only and misses some. The sample yields about 43,000 clones, 83% seen once. Sequenced here: PBMCs, sampled around atezolizumab (anti-PD-L1) treatment. These TCRs come from a man in his sixties with urothelial cancer. Each CDR3 is given with its conserved first and last residue. D genes are given only for firm matches. Expanded clones are given a class, and other clones once, few, many or no size at all.

j_call,cdr3_length,clone_size,v_call,d_call,cdr3_aa,cdr3_nt
TRBJ2-3,14,once,TRBV18,NA,CASSPARNTDTQYF,TGTGCCAGCTCACCAGCGAGGAACACAGATACGCAGTATTTT
TRBJ1-4,17,NA,TRBV5-5,TRBD1,CASSFRRQGGSNEKLFF,TGTGCCAGCAGCTTCCGACGACAGGGTGGGTCTAATGAAAAACTGTTTTTT
TRBJ2-2,17,NA,TRBV19,NA,CASSPSVGRENTGELFF,TGTGCCAGTAGTCCCTCGGTGGGGCGGGAGAACACCGGGGAGCTGTTTTTT
TRBJ2-5,19,NA,TRBV11-1,TRBD2,CASSLVSSGGTTFPLSQYF,TGTGCCAGCAGCTTAGTTTCTAGCGGGGGGACAACTTTTCCCTTGTCCCAGTACTTC
TRBJ2-5,12,NA,TRBV7-9,NA,CASSQAWETQYF,TGTGCCAGCAGCCAAGCCTGGGAGACCCAGTACTTC
TRBJ2-1,13,NA,TRBV2,NA,CASSGVNYNEQFF,TGTGCCAGCAGTGGAGTGAACTACAATGAGCAGTTCTTC
TRBJ2-7,12,NA,TRBV5-1,NA,CASSLNPPEQYF,TGCGCCAGCAGCTTGAATCCTCCCGAGCAGTACTTC
TRBJ2-7,16,once,TRBV19,TRBD2,CASSIRTSGGAGEQYF,TGTGCCAGTAGTATTCGGACTAGCGGGGGGGCTGGCGAGCAGTACTTC
TRBJ2-2,15,NA,TRBV27,NA,CASRLPPGSTGELFF,TGTGCCAGCAGGCTACCCCCAGGTTCTACCGGGGAGCTGTTTTTT
TRBJ2-1,14,NA,TRBV10-2,TRBD2,CASSSGGIVNEQFF,TGCGCCAGCAGTAGCGGGGGGATTGTCAATGAGCAGTTCTTC
TRBJ2-7,14,NA,TRBV30,TRBD1,CAWSRTGGGDEQYF,TGTGCCTGGAGTCGGACAGGGGGGGGCGACGAGCAGTACTTC
TRBJ2-1,18,NA,TRBV13,TRBD2,CASSPRTSGGGEYNEQFF,TGTGCCAGCAGCCCTCGGACTAGCGGGGGGGGCGAATACAATGAGCAGTTCTTC
TRBJ1-1,12,NA,TRBV5-6,NA,CASRAEGAEAFF,TGTGCCAGCAGGGCAGAGGGCGCTGAAGCTTTCTTT
TRBJ1-6,15,NA,TRBV5-1,NA,CASSPEGGRNSPLHF,TGCGCCAGCAGCCCCGAAGGGGGTCGGAATTCACCCCTCCACTTT
TRBJ2-1,12,NA,TRBV5-1,NA,CASSLELNEQFF,TGCGCCAGCAGCTTGGAACTGAATGAGCAGTTCTTC
TRBJ2-2,13,NA,TRBV5-1,NA,CASSYARAGELFF,TGCGCCAGCAGCTATGCGAGGGCCGGGGAGCTGTTTTTT
TRBJ1-6,15,NA,TRBV2,NA,CASSGGPGNNSPLHF,TGTGCCAGCAGCGGGGGACCGGGTAATAATTCACCCCTCCACTTT
TRBJ2-1,15,NA,TRBV5-1,NA,CASSIIRDNSNEQFF,TGCGCCAGCAGCATAATCCGGGACAACTCCAATGAGCAGTTCTTC
TRBJ1-1,16,NA,TRBV7-9,NA,CASSSFSSPTLTEAFF,TGTGCCAGCAGCTCGTTTAGTTCACCCACCCTGACTGAAGCTTTCTTT
TRBJ1-3,15,NA,TRBV19,NA,CASSNDRGSGNTIYF,TGTGCCAGTAGCAACGACAGAGGCTCTGGAAACACCATATATTTT
TRBJ1-2,14,NA,TRBV6-6,NA,CASSKSYRDYGYTF,TGTGCCAGCAGTAAATCCTACAGGGACTATGGCTACACCTTC
TRBJ1-4,15,NA,TRBV5-1,NA,CASSLSHSSNEKLFF,TGCGCCAGCAGCTTGTCCCACAGCTCTAATGAAAAACTGTTTTTT
TRBJ1-4,12,NA,TRBV28,NA,CASTALREKLFF,TGTGCCAGCACGGCCCTCAGGGAAAAACTGTTTTTT
TRBJ2-7,12,NA,TRBV29-1,NA,CSVEEGAGEQYF,TGCAGCGTCGAAGAGGGCGCGGGGGAGCAGTACTTC
TRBJ2-1,17,NA,TRBV7-3,TRBD2,CASSLMAFSGEYNEQFF,TGTGCCAGCAGCTTAATGGCCTTTAGCGGGGAATACAATGAGCAGTTCTTC
TRBJ1-4,16,NA,TRBV30,TRBD1,CAWSPPTGGSDEKLFF,TGTGCCTGGAGTCCACCCACAGGGGGCTCCGATGAAAAACTGTTTTTT